The 22 T cell receptor beta chains below were found in one sample sequenced in a study of T-cell reconstitution after alpha-beta-depleted transplantation in children. Preparation of the TCRbeta library used unique molecular identifiers. One entry per CDR3 protein results from TCRdb running MiXCR on the PCR reads. The repertoire holds about 250,000 distinct CDR3 sequences, roughly a quarter seen once, with about 5% in the top ten. Sequences were derived from PBMCs, mostly from graft donor cells, sampled 360 days after TCRalphabeta/CD19-depleted stem cell transplant. The receptors here all came from a female patient between 2 and 10 years old who had a stem cell transplant for congenital amegakaryocytic thrombocytopenia, so the T cells may come from the graft donor.

This clonotype was recorded many times. The DNA for the CDR3 is TGTGCCAGCAGTTTGGGGACAGGCAACTACGAGCAGTACTTC. Its translation is CASSLGTGNYEQYF. This chain joins TRBV12-3 or TRBV12-4 and TRBJ2-7, with TRBD1 identical over 8 bases. The CDR3 has 14 amino acids. Trimming at V came to 3 bases and at J to 3 bases, leaving 4 bases not matched to a gene.

This chain uses TRBV28 with TRBJ2-5, with TRBD2 matching 13 bases. This CDR3 spans 19 amino acids. J lost 0 bases, V lost 1 base, and 8 bases had no gene match. Germline assignment: CDR1 MDHEN and CDR2 SYDVKM. CDR3 region: CASSLSLGLAGSYQETQYF. CDR3 nucleotides: TGTGCCAGCAGTTTATCACTGGGACTAGCGGGGTCCTACCAAGAGACCCAGTACTTC.

This clonotype showed up just a few times. The chain carries TRBV5-1 and TRBJ2-1; tentative D call: TRBD2 (6 bases). The V gene lost 4 bases and the J gene lost 7 bases, with 24 bases spanning the gap. The CDR3 length is 17 residues. Germline CDR1 SGHRS, CDR2 YFSETQ. CDR3 DNA sequence: TGCGCCAGCAGCCCCTTTCCGGGAGACGTTCTTGGGAATGAGCAGTTCTTC. Its translation: CASSPFPGDVLGNEQFF. The full variable domain, with the rest looked up from reference TRBV5-1 and TRBJ2-1, is KAGVTQTPRYLIKTRGQQVTLSCSPISGHRSVSWYQQTPGQGLQFLFEYFSETQRNKGNFPGRFSGRQFSNSRSEMNVSTLELGDSALYLCASSPFPGDVLGNEQFFGPGTRLTVL.

There are a few counts of this clonotype. The V call is TRBV5-1, the J call TRBJ2-1; the D gene could be TRBD1 or TRBD2 (5 bases each). CDR3 size: 19 residues. V lost 4 bases to trimming and J lost 6 bases, with 29 bases between them. Germline values: CDR1 SGHRS, CDR2 YFSETQ. CDR3 bases: TGCGCCAGCAGCGGGGGACGCGTAACGCGAGGGCTAGCTAGCAATGAGCAGTTCTTC. This gives the protein CASSGGRVTRGLASNEQFF. The variable domain in full, completed from reference TRBV5-1 and TRBJ2-1, reads KAGVTQTPRYLIKTRGQQVTLSCSPISGHRSVSWYQQTPGQGLQFLFEYFSETQRNKGNFPGRFSGRQFSNSRSEMNVSTLELGDSALYLCASSGGRVTRGLASNEQFFGPGTRLTVL.

This clonotype was detected a few times. The chain employs TRBV20-1 and TRBJ2-1; D not certain. This CDR3 spans 11 amino acids. Trimming took off 3 bases at V and 7 bases at J, with 7 bases between the two ends. Germline lookup yields CDR1 DFQATT and CDR2 SNEGSKA (reference sequence). CDR3 in amino acids: CSASRSNEQFF. CDR3 sequence (DNA): TGCAGTGCTAGTCGGTCTAATGAGCAGTTCTTC.

This clonotype occurred a few times. The V call is TRBV28, the J call TRBJ2-7; D is unclear. Germline CDR1 MDHEN, CDR2 SYDVKM. The CDR3 is 13 amino acids. V gave up 5 bases and J gave up 12 bases, with 20 bases separating them. In DNA form, the CDR3 reads TGTGCCAGCAGTGAAACTTACGTGTACCGGTTGTACTTC. This gives the protein CASSETYVYRLYF.

This chain links TRBV20-1 with TRBJ2-2; 7 bases are a match to TRBD2. V was clipped by 3 bases and J by 2 bases; unmatched bases: 3. This CDR3 spans 14 amino acids. The germline gives CDR1 DFQATT, CDR2 SNEGSKA (reference sequence). CDR3 coding DNA: TGCAGTGCTAGCGGGGGGACCAACACCGGGGAGCTGTTTTTT. This encodes CSASGGTNTGELFF.

This clonotype was detected only a few times. This chain links TRBV11-2 with TRBJ2-7; D may be TRBD2 (6 bases). CDR1 is SGHAT and CDR2 is FQNNGV in the germline V gene. This CDR3 is 16 amino acids long. V lost 6 bases, J lost 4 bases, and 22 bases lay in between. The chain's CDR3 is CASSLRAGSKSYEQYF. The CDR3 DNA reads as TGTGCCAGCAGTCTTAGAGCCGGGAGTAAGTCTTACGAGCAGTACTTC.

This clonotype was detected a few times. The chain employs TRBV6-2 or TRBV6-3 and TRBJ2-1, with 7 bases lining up with TRBD2. Germline-derived CDR1 and CDR2 are MNHEY and SVGEGT. The CDR3 is 13 amino acids. Germline trimming cut 8 bases from V and 4 bases from J; bases unmatched to any gene: 5. As DNA, the CDR3 is TGTGCCAGCCAACCAGCGGGATACAATGAGCAGTTCTTC. Translation gives CASQPAGYNEQFF.

Many counts were recorded for this clonotype. The V gene is TRBV24-1, the J gene TRBJ2-5, with D possibly called TRBD1 or TRBD2 (5 bases each). This CDR3 is built from 14 residues. Germline loops: CDR1 KGHDR, CDR2 SFDVKD. V gave up 3 bases and J gave up 7 bases, with 14 bases separating them. This chain's CDR3 is CATSDQGTARTQYF. The CDR3 DNA is TGTGCCACCAGTGATCAAGGGACGGCCAGGACCCAGTACTTC.

The gene calls are TRBV6-5 and TRBJ1-1; D might be TRBD1 (5 bases). Germline V CDR1 and CDR2: MNHEY, SVGAGI. The CDR3 is made up of 16 amino acids. The V end was cut by 2 bases, the J end by 6 bases, with 19 bases between. The CDR3 DNA reads TGTGCCAGCAGTTACCCCCCGGGGCGGCAGGTGGCTGAAGCTTTCTTT. It codes for CASSYPPGRQVAEAFF.

Points on this clonotype: Relative to the germline gene, one junction end is altered; a read error may explain this. The V and J genes are TRBV24-1 and TRBJ2-3; maybe TRBD2 (6 bases). Germline-derived CDR1 and CDR2 are KGHDR and SFDVKD. This CDR3 is built from 13 residues. CDR3 nucleotides: TGTGCCACCAGTGATTTGCGAGGGGACTCAACATCTTTT. As protein: CATSDLRGDSTSF.

This clonotype came up many times. The chain has TRBV11-2 and TRBJ1-5; weak D call: TRBD1 (5 bases). Germline V gives CDR1 SGHAT, CDR2 FQNNGV. Trimming took 5 bases from V and 6 from J, leaving 17 bases between them. There are 15 residues in the CDR3. CDR3 coding DNA: TGTGCCAGCAGCAATTGGGGCGACCCCTCTCAGCCCCAGCATTTT. It codes for CASSNWGDPSQPQHF.

This sequence joins TRBV20-1 and TRBJ2-6; tentative D call: TRBD1 (5 bases). This CDR3 is 16 amino acids long. Germline V gene data show CDR1 as DFQATT and CDR2 as SNEGSKA (reference sequence). V gave up 1 base and J gave up 1 base, with 11 bases separating them. The CDR3 nucleotides are TGCAGTGCTAGAGTAGCAGGGAAGTCTGGGGCCAACGTCCTGACTTTC. Translated: CSARVAGKSGANVLTF.

For this clonotype: One end of the junction does not line up with germline, which may come from a read error. The chain combines TRBV6-5 with TRBJ2-5; D may match TRBD1 or TRBD2 (5 bases each). Germline V gene lookup returns CDR1 MNHEY and CDR2 SVGAGI. The CDR3 has 15 amino acids. CDR3 loop: CASSYSRERQETQYF. The CDR3 nucleotides read TGTGCCAGCAGCTACTCCAGGGAGCGGCAAGAGACCCAGTACTTC.

The chain joins TRBV12-3 or TRBV12-4 to TRBJ2-7; tentatively, D is TRBD1 (5 bases). The CDR3 runs 14 residues. V lost 5 bases and J lost 3, with 14 bases in between. DNA of the CDR3: TGTGCCAGCAGTATCGCCCAGGGTAACTACGAGCAGTACTTC. It is translated as CASSIAQGNYEQYF.

This clonotype turned up a few times. The chain employs TRBV5-6 and TRBJ2-2, with no clear D. Per germline, CDR1 SGHDT and CDR2 YYEEEE. The length of the CDR3 is 14 residues. V shed 2 bases and J shed 5 bases, with 10 bases lying between them. Written as DNA, the CDR3 is TGTGCCAGCAGCTTTGTTCTTAAGACCGGGGAGCTGTTTTTT. This codes for CASSFVLKTGELFF. Full variable domain (remainder filled in from reference TRBV5-6 and TRBJ2-2): DAGVTQSPTHLIKTRGQQVTLRCSPKSGHDTVSWYQQALGQGPQFIFQYYEEEERQRGNFPDRFSGHQFPNYSSELNVNALLLGDSALYLCASSFVLKTGELFFGEGSRLTVL.

This clonotype has a count of ten or more. V and J are TRBV5-1 and TRBJ2-3, with D hard to call. V dropped 3 bases and J dropped 4 bases, with 15 bases sitting between them. The germline V gene has CDR1 SGHRS and CDR2 YFSETQ. The CDR3 runs to 15 residues. CDR3 DNA: TGCGCCAGCAGCTCCGCAACTGTCGCTTCAGATACGCAGTATTTT. It is translated as CASSSATVASDTQYF.

The V call is TRBV6-2 or TRBV6-3, the J call TRBJ1-1, with TRBD1 identical over 7 bases. The CDR3 covers 17 residues. CDR1 is MNHEY, CDR2 SVGEGT, per germline. Trimming removed 2 bases from V and 0 bases from J; junction bases left unmatched: 9. The CDR3 here is CASSYPPLQGMNTEAFF. The CDR3 DNA sequence: TGTGCCAGCAGTTACCCACCATTACAGGGGATGAACACTGAAGCTTTCTTT.

The chain combines TRBV11-2 with TRBJ2-3; TRBD2 agrees at 7 bases. The ends lost 6 bases at V and 8 bases at J; junction bases unmatched: 8. There are 13 residues in the CDR3. Germline CDR1 is SGHAT and CDR2 is FQNNGV. The CDR3 DNA sequence: TGTGCCAGCAGGGGACTACGGGGCGGTACGCAGTATTTT. Residues: CASRGLRGGTQYF.

This clonotype appeared a few times. CDR3 loop: CASSLLGLAYEQYF. The CDR3 nucleotides are TGTGCCAGCAGCTTACTTGGGCTAGCTTACGAGCAGTACTTC. The genes are TRBV7-2 and TRBJ2-7; D possibly corresponds to TRBD2 (5 bases). There are 14 residues in the CDR3. V was cut by 2 bases and J by 4 bases, with 12 bases left in between. Germline CDR1 and CDR2: SGHTA and FQGNSA. The full variable domain, completed using reference TRBV7-2 and TRBJ2-7, is GAGVSQSPSNKVTEKGKDVELRCDPISGHTALYWYRQSLGQGLEFLIYFQGNSAPDKSGLPSDRFSAERTGGSVSTLTIQRTQQEDSAVYLCASSLLGLAYEQYFGPGTRLTVT.

This clonotype has a handful of counts. The chain is built from TRBV7-7 and TRBJ2-3; D perhaps matches TRBD2 (6 bases). The CDR3 is 14 residues long. V was clipped by 3 bases and J by 6 bases, with 13 bases between them. Germline CDR1 is SSHAT and CDR2 is FNYEAQ (reference sequence). DNA of the CDR3: TGTGCCAGCAGCTTCGGGGGATTCGGGGATACGCAGTATTTT. Translating it yields CASSFGGFGDTQYF.